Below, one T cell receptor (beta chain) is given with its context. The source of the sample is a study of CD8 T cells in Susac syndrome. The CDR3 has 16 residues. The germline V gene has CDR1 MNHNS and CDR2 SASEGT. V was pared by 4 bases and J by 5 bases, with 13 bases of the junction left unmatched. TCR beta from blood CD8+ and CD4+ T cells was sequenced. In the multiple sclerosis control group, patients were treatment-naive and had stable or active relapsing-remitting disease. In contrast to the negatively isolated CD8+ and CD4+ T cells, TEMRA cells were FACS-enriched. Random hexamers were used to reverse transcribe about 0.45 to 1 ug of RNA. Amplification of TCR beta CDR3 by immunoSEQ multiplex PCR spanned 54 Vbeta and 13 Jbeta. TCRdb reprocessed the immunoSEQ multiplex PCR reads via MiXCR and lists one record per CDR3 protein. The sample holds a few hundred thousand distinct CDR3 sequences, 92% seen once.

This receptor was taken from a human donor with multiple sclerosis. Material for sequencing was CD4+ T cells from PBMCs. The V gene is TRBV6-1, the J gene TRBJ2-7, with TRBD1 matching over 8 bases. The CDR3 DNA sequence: TGTGCCAGCAGTGTGACTCCCGACAGGGGCTACAACGAGCAGTACTTC. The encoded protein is CASSVTPDRGYNEQYF.